The 24 T cell receptor beta chains below were found in one sample sequenced in a study of blood T cells in healthy people across ages. Using a J-beta primer mix together with a sample-barcoded 5' primer, a second PCR was run for about 6 to 12 cycles. TCRdb reprocessed the 5' RACE reads with MiXCR, giving one entry per CDR3 protein. The table includes roughly 800,000 distinct CDR3 sequences, 20% to 30% detected once. This same sample was also part of a study on T cells of mothers and their children.

The sequenced sample was blood. These receptors all come from a boy aged 5 to 17 in good health.

The table lists this clonotype with a few counts. This chain joins TRBV29-1 and TRBJ2-5; 8 nucleotides agree with TRBD2. The CDR3 has 14 residues. Germline lookup yields CDR1 SQVTM and CDR2 ANQGSEA. V lost 5 bases and J lost 4; bases outside the gene matches: 9. The CDR3 loop reads CSVPRGAGPETQYF. CDR3 in DNA: TGCAGCGTTCCGCGGGGGGCTGGTCCAGAGACCCAGTACTTC.

The chain links TRBV3-1 to TRBJ2-5; TRBD2 agrees at 12 bases. J was trimmed by 11 bases and V by 0 bases; bases with no gene match: 10. CDR3 length: 16 amino acids. Germline V gives CDR1 LGHDT, CDR2 YNNKEL (reference sequence). In nucleotides, the CDR3 is TGTGCCAGCAGCCAAGACGGGACTAGCGGGTGGTTGGAGCAGTACTTC. This codes for CASSQDGTSGWLEQYF.

This rearrangement joins TRBV24-1 to TRBJ1-6, with TRBD1 identical over 8 bases. V gave up 9 bases and J gave up 7 bases; unmatched junction bases: 4. The germline V gene encodes CDR1 KGHDR and CDR2 SFDVKD. CDR3 size: 13 residues. For the CDR3, the DNA is TGTGCCACCTGGGGACAGGCGAATTCACCCCTCCACTTT. Its translation is CATWGQANSPLHF.

The V gene is TRBV28, the J gene TRBJ1-2; 7 bases fit TRBD1. Germline values: CDR1 MDHEN, CDR2 SYDVKM. The CDR3 has 14 residues. J was trimmed by 1 base and V by 4 bases; bases with no gene match: 3. CDR3 coding DNA: TGTGCCAGCAGTTCGACAGGGATTAACTATGGCTACACCTTC. Translation gives CASSSTGINYGYTF.

This clonotype was picked up a small number of times. The V and J genes are TRBV7-9 and TRBJ1-4; no clear D gene. Germline V gene lookup returns CDR1 SEHNR and CDR2 FQNEAQ (reference sequence). The CDR3 has 12 amino acids. Trimming took 2 bases from V and 8 from J, leaving 6 bases between them. The CDR3 loop reads CASSLKTEKLFF. The CDR3 DNA follows: TGTGCCAGCAGCTTAAAGACGGAAAAACTGTTTTTT.

This clonotype appeared a few times. This chain joins TRBV9 and TRBJ2-7; 7 bases match TRBD1. Germline V gene sequence: CDR1 SGDLS, CDR2 YYNGEE. This CDR3 region has 13 residues. The junction had 7 bases not matched to a gene; V was cut back by 4 bases and J by 6 bases. CDR3 DNA sequence: TGTGCCAGCAGCCTCACCCGACAGGGCGAGCAGTACTTC. It codes for CASSLTRQGEQYF.

V and J are TRBV7-9 and TRBJ1-2, with 7 bases matching TRBD1. The CDR3 has 18 residues. CDR1 is SEHNR, CDR2 FQNEAQ, per germline (reference sequence). V lost 4 bases and J lost 5; bases outside the gene matches: 19. The CDR3 DNA reads TGTGCCAGCAGCTCCGTTCCCTTTGGACAGGCTTTTGGGTATGGCTACACCTTC. It is translated as CASSSVPFGQAFGYGYTF.

The chain couples TRBV6-6 to TRBJ1-1; D is undetermined. CDR3 length: 12 amino acids. Germline V gene lookup returns CDR1 MNHNY and CDR2 SVGAGI (reference sequence). Between the trimmed V and J ends, which lost 6 bases and 4 bases, there was a span of 9 bases. CDR3 loop: CASSPWGTEAFF. The CDR3 DNA reads TGTGCCAGCAGCCCTTGGGGCACTGAAGCTTTCTTT.

This clonotype has just a few counts. The CDR3 sequence is CSARASGGSYEQYF. The CDR3 DNA reads as TGCAGTGCTAGGGCTAGCGGGGGTTCCTACGAGCAGTACTTC. This chain joins TRBV20-1 and TRBJ2-7; 10 positions match TRBD2. V lost 3 bases to trimming and J lost 1 base; unmatched junction nucleotides: 3. From germline, CDR1 is DFQATT and CDR2 SNEGSKA (reference sequence). The CDR3 runs 14 residues.

There are a few counts of this clonotype. The chain combines TRBV29-1 with TRBJ2-3; D possibly corresponds to TRBD1 (6 bases). Trimming took 4 bases from V and 0 from J, leaving 11 bases between them. The germline CDR1 and CDR2 sequences are SQVTM and ANQGSEA. CDR3 length: 14 residues. The CDR3 protein is CSVVRQGSTDTQYF. CDR3 nucleotides: TGCAGCGTTGTTAGGCAGGGGAGCACAGATACGCAGTATTTT.

The V gene is TRBV4-2, the J gene TRBJ2-4; the match to TRBD2 covers 9 bases. CDR1 and CDR2 (germline): LGHNA, YNFKEQ. The junction had 6 bases not matched to a gene; V was cut back by 0 bases and J by 6 bases. This CDR3 has 16 residues. The CDR3 nucleotides read TGTGCCAGCAGCCAAGAGGGCCCTAGCGGGGTAAACATTCAGTACTTC. It codes for CASSQEGPSGVNIQYF.

The V gene is TRBV10-3, the J gene TRBJ2-2; TRBD1 or TRBD2 may be the D gene (6 bases each). The CDR3 length is 14 residues. Germline assignment: CDR1 ENHRY and CDR2 SYGVKD. V lost 10 bases, J lost 0 bases, and 12 bases lay in between. The CDR3: CATTGDTNTGELFF. DNA of the CDR3: TGTGCCACCACGGGGGACACGAACACCGGGGAGCTGTTTTTT.

The chain joins TRBV24-1 to TRBJ2-5; a weak D match, TRBD2 (6 bases). The end of the DNA is better explained by TRBJ2-1, so the J call may be wrong. CDR3 length: 14 residues. Germline assignment: CDR1 KGHDR and CDR2 SFDVKD. Here the CDR3 reads CATDGGEVANEQFF. DNA for the CDR3: TGTGCCACCGACGGCGGGGAGGTTGCCAATGAGCAGTTCTTC.

This clonotype showed up just a few times. The V and J genes are TRBV20-1 and TRBJ2-5, with 10 bases identical to TRBD2. Gene TRBJ2-7 matches the end of the DNA better, so the J call may be wrong. The CDR3 totals 14 residues. Germline V CDR1 and CDR2: DFQATT, SNEGSKA (reference sequence). The DNA for the CDR3 is TGCAGTGCTAGAGATGGGACTAGCGATTACGAGCAGTACTTC. Its translation: CSARDGTSDYEQYF.

V and J are TRBV27 and TRBJ2-1; a possible D gene is TRBD2 (6 bases). V dropped 8 bases and J dropped 8 bases, with 16 bases sitting between them. CDR3 length equals 13 residues. CDR1 and CDR2 (germline): MNHEY, SMNVEV (reference sequence). DNA of the CDR3: TGTGCCAGCCGGGGGTTTGCGAAGTATGAGCAGTTCTTC. Amino acids: CASRGFAKYEQFF.

The rearrangement uses TRBV15 and TRBJ2-4, with D tentatively TRBD2 (6 bases). The CDR3 is made up of 16 amino acids. CDR1 LNHNV and CDR2 YYDKDF come from the germline V gene (reference sequence). Deletions cut 0 bases from V and 1 base from J, with 10 bases between. The CDR3 reads CATSRDTSKAKNIQYF. The CDR3 DNA sequence: TGTGCCACCAGCAGAGATACTAGCAAGGCCAAAAACATTCAGTACTTC.

The V and J genes are TRBV28 and TRBJ2-7; TRBD1 might be the D (5 bases). Germline-derived CDR1 and CDR2 are MDHEN and SYDVKM. The CDR3 covers 16 residues. V lost 1 base and J 3 bases, leaving 16 bases between the germline ends. In nucleotides, the CDR3 is TGTGCCAGCAGTTTATCCGAACAGGCCGCCATCTACGAGCAGTACTTC. Protein sequence: CASSLSEQAAIYEQYF.

This clonotype was seen more than once but under ten times. The chain employs TRBV12-3 or TRBV12-4 and TRBJ2-3, with 11 nucleotides matching TRBD2. Unmatched junction bases numbered 4, after V lost 6 bases and J lost 5 bases. The CDR3 covers 14 residues. The CDR3 is CASRGLAEIDTQYF. The CDR3, as DNA: TGTGCCAGCAGGGGACTAGCGGAAATAGATACGCAGTATTTT.

This clonotype was observed a few times. V usage is TRBV9 and J usage is TRBJ2-7; 7 bases are a match to TRBD1. CDR1 SGDLS and CDR2 YYNGEE come from the germline V gene. There are 15 residues in the CDR3. V was pared by 0 bases and J by 2 bases, with 5 bases of the junction left unmatched. The CDR3 spells CASSVGDRPTYEQYF. For the CDR3, the DNA is TGTGCCAGCAGCGTAGGGGACAGACCTACCTACGAGCAGTACTTC.

Many counts were recorded for this clonotype. The V call is TRBV12-3 or TRBV12-4, the J call TRBJ1-4; D not certain. The CDR3 runs to 14 residues. V was trimmed by 6 bases and J by 7 bases, leaving 15 bases between them. CDR3 sequence: CASSPGSGGEKLFF. CDR3 nucleotide sequence: TGTGCCAGCAGCCCCGGGTCGGGCGGTGAAAAACTGTTTTTT.

This clonotype has more than one count but fewer than ten. DNA of the CDR3: TGTGCCACCAGCATAGGACAGGGAACCTACAATGAGCAGTTCTTC. This translates into CATSIGQGTYNEQFF. V and J are TRBV15 and TRBJ2-1, with TRBD1 matching 8 bases. The CDR3 consists of 15 residues. Germline CDR1 is LNHNV and CDR2 is YYDKDF (reference sequence). V lost 4 bases to trimming and J lost 2 bases; unmatched junction nucleotides: 4.

V is TRBV12-3 or TRBV12-4 and J is TRBJ1-1; D might be TRBD1 (6 bases). This CDR3 region has 15 residues. The V end was cut by 3 bases, the J end by 2 bases, with 13 bases between. The CDR3 spells CASSFGRGYNTEAFF. In DNA form, the CDR3 reads TGTGCCAGCAGTTTCGGGAGGGGGTATAACACTGAAGCTTTCTTT.

The chain employs TRBV9 and TRBJ2-3, with 10 bases lining up with TRBD2. Germline trimming cut 1 base from V and 9 bases from J; bases unmatched to any gene: 8. CDR1 is SGDLS, CDR2 YYNGEE, per germline. This CDR3 has 15 amino acids. The CDR3 bases are TGTGCCAGCAGCGTATATCTAGCGGGAGAAGAGACGCAGTATTTT. Translated, it gives CASSVYLAGEETQYF. The complete variable domain, with remaining parts taken from reference TRBV9 and TRBJ2-3, reads DSGVTQTPKHLITATGQRVTLRCSPRSGDLSVYWYQQSLDQGLQFLIQYYNGEERAKGNILERFSAQQFPDLHSELNLSSLELGDSALYFCASSVYLAGEETQYFGPGTRLTVL.

This chain links TRBV25-1 with TRBJ2-7; 7 bases line up with TRBD2. Unmatched junction bases numbered 6, after V lost 4 bases and J lost 0 bases. Per germline, CDR1 MGHDK and CDR2 SYGVNS. The CDR3 length is 15 residues. CDR3 residues: CASSGGGEPSYEQYF. CDR3 sequence (DNA): TGTGCCAGCAGTGGGGGGGGAGAACCCTCCTACGAGCAGTACTTC.